This T cell receptor beta chain was sequenced for a study of human T cells and chemical hapten exposure. Study background: Sensitization involved placing 2% DPC onto a roughly 2 cm by roughly 2 cm region of upper inner arm skin.

TCRdb used MiXCR to reprocess the RACE reads, holding one entry per CDR3 protein. The sample contains more than 70,000 distinct CDR3 sequences, approximately 10% of which appear only once. The CDR3 runs to 15 residues. The germline V and J ends were trimmed by 0 bases and 3 bases, with 11 bases remaining between them. Germline V lookup: CDR1 LGHNA, CDR2 YSLEER. Time point defined: patch test 2, 6 weeks after DPC sensitization. The treatment: therapeutic diphenylcyclopropenone sensitization with weekly scalp DPC. This sequence joins TRBV4-3 and TRBJ2-5, with TRBD1 as a possible D gene (5 bases). The sample consisted of whole blood, taken in connection with sensitization to the hapten diphenylcyclopropenone (DPC). The TCR originated in a man aged 18 to 29 with alopecia areata. Some clones in this sample may be carry-over from other donors' samples. As DNA, the CDR3 is TGCGCCAGCAGCCAAGAACCCAGGGCGAAAGAGACCCAGTACTTC. Its protein product is CASSQEPRAKETQYF.